The clone carrying this TCR beta chain was counted only a few times. Its antigen is as yet unknown. Every donor provided one heparinised blood draw, which averaged around 120 mL. Sorting based on CD45RO/CCR7/CD25/CD127/CD95/CD27 separated CD4+ naive, central memory, regulatory and stem cell-like memory cells. This sample was taken from a study of beta chain features in type 1 diabetes. Study-level points and caveats: For Type 1 diabetes patients, all four CD4+ subsets carried TCRB CDR3s that were moderately but significantly shorter. Whether HLA type influences TCRB rearrangement remained unresolved here.

Reverse transcribing all isolated RNA meant expressed TCRB transcripts were sequenced. Profiling relied on immunoSEQ multiplex PCR, and the TCRdb table lists in-frame clones only, not all of them. The table shows under 300,000 clones, with approximately 25% occurring only once. This CDR3 contains 15 residues. V shed 4 bases and J shed 3 bases, with 17 bases lying between them. From germline, CDR1 is SGHRS and CDR2 YFSETQ. The source material was naive CD4+ T cells from blood. The origin of this receptor is a woman aged 25 to 39 with type 1 diabetes. The chain is built from TRBV5-1 and TRBJ2-7; maybe TRBD1 (7 bases). The chain's CDR3 is CASSPAGQRVYEQYF. Written as DNA, the CDR3 is TGCGCCAGCAGCCCTGCGGGACAGAGGGTCTACGAGCAGTACTTC.